One sample yielded the 23 T cell receptor beta chains listed below, sequenced in a study of CD8+ T cells in alopecia areata. Extraction and reverse transcription of RNA yielded cDNA as the sequencing template. The assay was immunoSEQ multiplex PCR, and TCRdb's table has in-frame clones only and misses some. The sample holds approximately 210,000 clones, around three fifths seen once. Treatment noted: oral pan-JAK inhibitor, 5-10 mg twice daily. The sequences come from CD4+ T cells sorted from blood, collected at approximately week 49, from a patient treated with tofacitinib. The receptors stem from a human donor with alopecia areata.

This chain links TRBV30 with TRBJ1-2; D may be TRBD1 (5 bases). This CDR3 is built from 11 residues. V lost 8 bases and J 2 bases, leaving 9 bases between the germline ends. The germline CDR1 and CDR2 sequences are GTSNPN and SVGIG (reference sequence). The CDR3 sequence is CAVTANYGYTF. DNA for the CDR3: TGTGCCGTGACAGCCAACTATGGCTACACCTTC.

In its sample, this clone was seen a few times. The genes are TRBV5-4 and TRBJ2-2, with 9 nucleotides matching TRBD2. Germline V gene data show CDR1 as SGHNT and CDR2 as YYREEE (reference sequence). The CDR3 covers 16 residues. The J segment lost 3 bases and the V segment lost 0 bases, leaving 3 bases of the junction unmatched. Here the CDR3 reads CASSLDQRGDTGELFF. In DNA, the CDR3 is TGTGCCAGCAGCTTGGATCAGCGGGGGGACACCGGGGAGCTGTTTTTT.

The chain couples TRBV7-6 to TRBJ2-5, with D perhaps matching TRBD1 or TRBD2 (5 bases each). Per germline, CDR1 SGHVS and CDR2 FNYEAQ. The CDR3 runs 14 residues. Trimming shortened V by 1 base and J by 4 bases, and 10 bases separated the two germline ends. The CDR3 coding sequence is TGTGCCAGCAGCTTAGATACAGGAGGAGAGACCCAGTACTTC. Translated, it gives CASSLDTGGETQYF. The full variable domain, its missing parts supplied by reference TRBV7-6 and TRBJ2-5, is GAGVSQSPRYKVTKRGQDVALRCDPISGHVSLYWYRQALGQGPEFLTYFNYEAQQDKSGLPNDRFSAERPEGSISTLTIQRTEQRDSAMYRCASSLDTGGETQYFGPGTRLLVL.

This clone was recorded only once. The chain is built from TRBV9 and TRBJ2-2; D is uncertain. V was cut by 3 bases and J by 4 bases, with 4 bases left in between. The germline gives CDR1 SGDLS, CDR2 YYNGEE. The CDR3 has 12 amino acids. CDR3 region: CASSAVTGELFF. The CDR3 DNA reads TGTGCCAGCAGCGCGGTCACCGGGGAGCTGTTTTTT. The full variable domain, its missing parts supplied by reference TRBV9 and TRBJ2-2, is DSGVTQTPKHLITATGQRVTLRCSPRSGDLSVYWYQQSLDQGLQFLIQYYNGEERAKGNILERFSAQQFPDLHSELNLSSLELGDSALYFCASSAVTGELFFGEGSRLTVL.

V and J are TRBV2 and TRBJ1-5; TRBD1 might be the D (5 bases). CDR1 and CDR2 from the germline V gene are SNHLY and FYNNEI. The CDR3 spans 12 residues. Trimming cost V 8 bases and J 2 bases, with 7 bases left between them. The CDR3 here is CASGGGNQPQHF. Here the CDR3 DNA reads TGTGCCAGCGGGGGGGGCAATCAGCCCCAGCATTTT.

The chain employs TRBV5-6 and TRBJ2-6; D might be TRBD1 (5 bases). The CDR3 extends over 15 amino acids. V dropped 3 bases and J dropped 4 bases, with 11 bases sitting between them. CDR1 is SGHDT, CDR2 YYEEEE, per germline. The CDR3 nucleotides are TGTGCCAGCAGCTCGACAGTGTGGGGGGCCAACGTCCTGACTTTC. Encoded protein: CASSSTVWGANVLTF. The full variable domain, in which reference TRBV5-6 and TRBJ2-6 provide the parts outside the CDR3, is DAGVTQSPTHLIKTRGQQVTLRCSPKSGHDTVSWYQQALGQGPQFIFQYYEEEERQRGNFPDRFSGHQFPNYSSELNVNALLLGDSALYLCASSSTVWGANVLTFGAGSRLTVL.

The gene calls are TRBV27 and TRBJ1-1, with D possibly TRBD1 on 6 matching bases. V shed 4 bases and J shed 1 base, with 10 bases lying between them. This CDR3 has 14 residues. CDR1 is MNHEY, CDR2 SMNVEV, per germline (reference sequence). The CDR3 DNA reads as TGTGCCAGCAGTTCGGACAGATCGAACACTGAAGCTTTCTTT. This encodes CASSSDRSNTEAFF.

J is TRBJ1-2 and V is TRBV30; 7 bases agree with TRBD1. CDR3 size: 15 residues. CDR1 GTSNPN and CDR2 SVGIG come from the germline V gene (reference sequence). Germline trimming cut 1 base from V and 5 bases from J; bases unmatched to any gene: 10. The CDR3 loop reads CAWSAGQLVGYGYTF. CDR3 in DNA: TGTGCCTGGAGTGCGGGACAGTTGGTCGGTTATGGCTACACCTTC.

This clone was found once. The chain joins TRBV5-1 to TRBJ1-5; no clear D. Germline assignment: CDR1 SGHRS and CDR2 YFSETQ. The CDR3 totals 13 residues. Trimming pared 4 bases from V and 7 bases from J, leaving 12 bases between. The CDR3 sequence: CASSPNREQPQHF. CDR3 bases: TGCGCCAGCAGCCCAAATAGAGAGCAGCCCCAGCATTTT.

J is TRBJ1-1 and V is TRBV29-1; TRBD1 might be the D (6 bases). Germline V gives CDR1 SQVTM, CDR2 ANQGSEA. V lost 4 bases to trimming and J lost 5 bases, with 20 bases between them. The CDR3 sequence is 15 residues long. The DNA for the CDR3 is TGCAGCGTTGGGAGGGACTCACTCAGGGGAACTGAAGCTTTCTTT. This translates into CSVGRDSLRGTEAFF.

The V gene is TRBV19, the J gene TRBJ1-5; 9 bases are a match to TRBD1. Looked up from germline, CDR1 is LNHDA and CDR2 is SQIVND (reference sequence). The CDR3 extends over 16 amino acids. Trimming took 6 bases from V and 2 from J; bases not matched to a gene: 8. The CDR3, as DNA: TGTGCCAGTAGACACGGGACAGGGCTTGGCAATCAGCCCCAGCATTTT. Translating it yields CASRHGTGLGNQPQHF.

The rearrangement joins TRBV2 to TRBJ2-7, with 11 bases lining up with TRBD2. J lost 2 bases, V lost 2 bases, and 2 bases had no gene match. The V gene's germline CDR1 is SNHLY and CDR2 FYNNEI. The CDR3 length is 15 residues. The CDR3 loop reads CASSETSGGPYEQYF. In DNA form, the CDR3 reads TGTGCCAGCAGTGAAACTAGCGGGGGACCCTACGAGCAGTACTTC.

V is TRBV14 and J is TRBJ2-3; D remains ambiguous. Germline V gene sequence: CDR1 SGHDN, CDR2 FVKESK. CDR3 length: 15 amino acids. Trimming shortened V by 5 bases and J by 3 bases, and 15 bases separated the two germline ends. CDR3 amino acids: CASSYQYDGTDTQYF. CDR3 nucleotides: TGTGCCAGCAGCTACCAGTATGACGGGACAGATACGCAGTATTTT.

V usage is TRBV14 and J usage is TRBJ1-1, with D uncertain. The CDR3 has 13 residues. Germline V gene sequence: CDR1 SGHDN, CDR2 FVKESK. The ends were cut back, 1 base at V and 5 bases at J, with 8 bases in the middle. CDR3 protein: CASSQGTRTEAFF. DNA for the CDR3: TGTGCCAGCAGCCAAGGGACTCGGACTGAAGCTTTCTTT.

This clone appeared once. The J gene is TRBJ2-1, the V gene TRBV7-9; 7 nucleotides agree with TRBD1. With V trimmed by 5 bases and J by 6 bases, 4 bases remained unmatched. Germline assignment: CDR1 SEHNR and CDR2 FQNEAQ (reference sequence). The CDR3 has 13 residues. CDR3 nucleotide sequence: TGTGCCAGCAGCCTGGACAGGCGCAATGAGCAGTTCTTC. It specifies CASSLDRRNEQFF.

In its sample, this clone was seen a few times. The rearrangement uses TRBV29-1 and TRBJ2-7, with D tentatively TRBD1 (6 bases). The germline gives CDR1 SQVTM, CDR2 ANQGSEA. V lost 1 base and J lost 5, with 12 bases in between. CDR3 length: 13 residues. The CDR3 DNA is TGCAGCGTTGAAGTTCGGCAGGGGAACGAGCAGTACTTC. Its protein is CSVEVRQGNEQYF.

This chain joins TRBV15 and TRBJ1-1; D is unresolved. Germline CDR1 LNHNV, CDR2 YYDKDF (reference sequence). Between the trimmed V and J ends, which lost 0 bases and 8 bases, there was a span of 13 bases. The CDR3 runs 14 residues. The DNA of the CDR3 is TGTGCCACCAGCAGAGATTGGATCGGCGGGGAAGCTTTCTTT. This encodes CATSRDWIGGEAFF.

V gene TRBV29-1 combines with J gene TRBJ1-1; D gene ambiguous. The V end lost 7 bases, the J end lost 1 base, and 13 bases lay between the germline ends. Germline V gives CDR1 SQVTM, CDR2 ANQGSEA. There are 13 residues in the CDR3. The CDR3 region is CSEAQVGNTEAFF. The CDR3 region has the DNA TGCAGCGAAGCTCAGGTGGGGAACACTGAAGCTTTCTTT.

The table lists this clone with a few counts. The rearrangement links TRBV5-8 to TRBJ2-1; 10 bases map to TRBD2. The CDR3 loop spans 17 amino acids. Per the germline V gene, CDR1 is SGHTS and CDR2 is YDEGEE. With 0 bases clipped from V and 10 bases from J, the junction kept 13 bases outside the gene matches. The CDR3 bases are TGTGCCAGCAGCTTGGGGCTTACGCTAGCGGGGGACGCCGAGCAGTTCTTC. Translated: CASSLGLTLAGDAEQFF.

This clone appeared a few times. The chain employs TRBV28 and TRBJ1-4; no clear D gene. Germline values: CDR1 MDHEN, CDR2 SYDVKM. The CDR3 runs to 12 residues. V dropped 1 base and J dropped 10 bases, with 7 bases sitting between them. CDR3 in DNA: TGTGCCAGCAGTTTATCTCACGCAAAACTGTTTTTT. Translation gives CASSLSHAKLFF.

The chain carries TRBV29-1 and TRBJ2-3, with 9 positions matching TRBD2. Germline V lookup: CDR1 SQVTM, CDR2 ANQGSEA. The junction had 5 bases not matched to a gene; V was cut back by 4 bases and J by 3 bases. CDR3 length: 14 residues. The CDR3 coding sequence is TGCAGCGTTGCTAGCGGGGTCTCAACAGATACGCAGTATTTT. It specifies CSVASGVSTDTQYF.

This clone has only one observation. This chain uses TRBV30 with TRBJ1-1; perhaps TRBD1 as D (5 bases). Germline assignment: CDR1 GTSNPN and CDR2 SVGIG (reference sequence). The V end was cut by 1 base, the J end by 8 bases, with 8 bases between. This CDR3 contains 11 residues. CDR3 DNA sequence: TGTGCCTGGAGTGATCAGGGAGAAGCTTTCTTT. Its protein is CAWSDQGEAFF.

The V gene is TRBV9, the J gene TRBJ2-3; D not resolved. The CDR3 is 13 residues long. With 8 bases removed from V and 0 bases from J, the gap between germline ends came to 10 bases. Germline CDR1 is SGDLS and CDR2 is YYNGEE. DNA of the CDR3: TGTGCCAGTAGTCTGGGGAGCACAGATACGCAGTATTTT. Its translation: CASSLGSTDTQYF.